These T cell receptor beta chains were read from a single sample in a study of blood T cell repertoires in COVID-19. Repertoires were generated with immunoSEQ multiplex PCR, while TCRdb's copy carries only in-frame clones and drops some. The data show 130,000 to 150,000 clones, 88% seen once. Sequenced: peripheral blood. These receptors originate from a man in his 70s with acute or convalescent COVID-19. Both conserved end residues are part of each CDR3. D genes are given only for firm matches. Size is stated for part of the rows, as once, few or many counts, or as a class when the clone is expanded.

J gene | V gene | D gene | clone size | CDR3 protein | CDR3 DNA
TRBJ2-2 | TRBV6-5 | TRBD2 | . | CASRKTSGNTGELFF | TGTGCCAGCAGAAAAACTAGCGGGAACACCGGGGAGCTGTTTTTT
TRBJ1-5 | TRBV2 | . | . | CASIPEVNQPQHF | TGTGCCAGCATTCCAGAGGTGAATCAGCCCCAGCATTTT
TRBJ1-2 | TRBV2 | . | . | CASSEDRVGGYTF | TGTGCCAGCAGTGAAGACAGGGTAGGGGGCTACACCTTC
TRBJ2-5 | TRBV6-2/TRBV6-3 | TRBD1 | . | CASSARQGAGGETQYF | TGTGCCAGCAGTGCCCGACAGGGGGCGGGAGGAGAGACCCAGTACTTC
TRBJ2-7 | TRBV10-2 | TRBD1 | . | CASRPGQTYEQYF | TGCGCCAGCAGGCCGGGACAGACCTACGAGCAGTACTTC
TRBJ2-2 | TRBV9 | . | . | CASSYLAQNTGELFF | TGTGCCAGCAGCTATTTAGCGCAGAACACCGGGGAGCTGTTTTTT
TRBJ2-1 | TRBV4-2 | . | . | CASSQDLGAGYYNEQFF | TGTGCCAGCAGCCAAGATCTCGGCGCGGGGTACTACAATGAGCAGTTCTTC
TRBJ1-3 | TRBV9 | . | . | CASSPTFTAGGNTIYF | TGTGCCAGCAGCCCCACCTTCACGGCGGGGGGAAACACCATATATTTT
TRBJ1-1 | TRBV15 | . | . | CATSRSLDRNTEAFF | TGTGCCACCAGCAGATCCTTGGACAGGAACACTGAAGCTTTCTTT
TRBJ2-5 | TRBV10-2 | TRBD2 | . | CASSEGLAGGQETQYF | TGCGCCAGCAGTGAGGGACTAGCGGGGGGGCAAGAGACCCAGTACTTC
TRBJ2-3 | TRBV6-5 | TRBD2 | few | CASRIAAGGTDTQYF | TGTGCCAGCAGGATCGCAGCGGGGGGGACAGATACGCAGTATTTT
TRBJ2-1 | TRBV7-3 | TRBD2 | . | CASSPPSLTLAGGPNEQFF | TGTGCCAGCAGCCCCCCGTCCCTAACCCTAGCGGGAGGGCCTAATGAGCAGTTCTTC
TRBJ1-4 | TRBV11-2 | . | . | CASSSDRATNEKLFF | TGTGCCAGCAGCTCGGACAGAGCAACTAATGAAAAACTGTTTTTT
TRBJ2-1 | TRBV3-1/TRBV3-2 | TRBD1 | once | CASSQGTGGNEQFF | TGTGCCAGCAGCCAAGGGACAGGGGGCAATGAGCAGTTCTTC
TRBJ2-6 | TRBV19 | . | . | CASSEARSGANVLTF | TGTGCCAGTAGTGAAGCGAGGTCTGGGGCCAACGTCCTGACTTTC
TRBJ2-7 | TRBV24-1 | TRBD2 | . | CATRLSGTIHEQYF | TGTGCCACCAGGCTAAGCGGGACGATCCACGAGCAGTACTTC
TRBJ2-3 | TRBV2 | . | . | CASSDLQGRDTQYF | TGTGCCAGCAGTGACCTTCAGGGGAGAGATACGCAGTATTTT
TRBJ2-1 | TRBV19 | TRBD1 | . | CASSMDRGRDEQFF | TGTGCCAGTAGTATGGACAGGGGGAGAGATGAGCAGTTCTTC
TRBJ1-3 | TRBV5-1 | TRBD1 | . | CASRDDRDGNTIYF | TGCGCCAGCAGGGATGACAGGGACGGAAACACCATATATTTT
TRBJ2-2 | TRBV6-5 | . | . | CASGQSWAGELFF | TGTGCCAGCGGACAGAGCTGGGCCGGGGAGCTGTTTTTT
TRBJ2-5 | TRBV7-8 | TRBD2 | . | CASSRTGLAGQETQYF | TGTGCCAGCAGCCGCACAGGACTAGCGGGACAAGAGACCCAGTACTTC
TRBJ2-2 | TRBV28 | . | . | CASSRGAGTGELFF | TGTGCCAGCAGTCGGGGGGCGGGCACCGGGGAGCTGTTTTTT
TRBJ2-3 | TRBV19 | TRBD1 | . | CASSIPGGEDTQYF | TGTGCCAGTAGTATACCAGGGGGCGAGGATACGCAGTATTTT
TRBJ2-3 | TRBV24-1 | TRBD2 | once | CATSDSPRLAGATDTQYF | TGTGCCACCAGTGACTCACCCAGACTAGCGGGGGCCACAGATACGCAGTATTTT
TRBJ2-3 | TRBV18 | TRBD2 | . | CASSPDGAGASDTQYF | TGTGCCAGCTCACCGGATGGAGCGGGAGCATCCGATACGCAGTATTTT
TRBJ2-1 | TRBV20-1 | . | . | CSASYLISQFF | TGCAGTGCTAGCTATCTGATTTCGCAGTTCTTC
TRBJ1-2 | TRBV19 | . | . | CASSIKERSYGYTF | TGTGCCAGTAGTATAAAGGAGCGGAGCTATGGCTACACCTTC
TRBJ1-5 | TRBV5-1 | TRBD1 | once | CASSTTGGGQPQHF | TGCGCCAGCAGCACAACAGGGGGCGGTCAGCCCCAGCATTTT
TRBJ2-7 | TRBV14 | TRBD1 | . | CASSPKGTGAYEQYF | TGTGCCAGCAGCCCCAAAGGGACAGGGGCCTACGAGCAGTACTTC
TRBJ2-5 | TRBV7-9 | . | . | CASSRGQMDQETQYF | TGTGCCAGCAGCCGAGGACAGATGGATCAAGAGACCCAGTACTTC
TRBJ1-2 | TRBV6-5 | TRBD1 | . | CASSYSAGQGYGYTF | TGTGCCAGCAGTTACAGTGCAGGACAGGGATATGGCTACACCTTC
TRBJ2-7 | TRBV3-1/TRBV3-2 | TRBD1 | . | CASSQDLPTGAFNEQYF | TGTGCCAGCAGCCAAGATCTTCCGACAGGGGCATTTAACGAGCAGTACTTC
TRBJ1-5 | TRBV2 | . | . | CASRADSNQPQHF | TGTGCCAGCAGAGCGGACAGTAATCAGCCCCAGCATTTT
TRBJ2-3 | TRBV10-3 | TRBD1 | . | CAISEGQGGDTQYF | TGTGCCATCAGTGAGGGACAGGGAGGAGATACGCAGTATTTT
TRBJ1-1 | TRBV5-4 | . | once | CASSRAGGGAFF | TGTGCCAGCAGCCGGGCCGGGGGGGGAGCTTTCTTT
TRBJ2-5 | TRBV29-1 | TRBD1 | . | CSVATGGRETQYF | TGCAGCGTGGCTACAGGGGGACGGGAGACCCAGTACTTC
TRBJ2-7 | TRBV7-6 | TRBD1 | . | CASSSGQAPRSEQYF | TGTGCCAGCAGCTCCGGACAGGCCCCGAGGTCCGAGCAGTACTTC
TRBJ1-2 | TRBV9 | . | . | CASSVGGPGIGGYTF | TGTGCCAGCAGCGTAGGAGGACCGGGGATAGGTGGCTACACCTTC
TRBJ2-2 | TRBV25-1 | . | . | CASSEVQGVTGELFF | TGTGCCAGCAGTGAAGTTCAAGGGGTAACCGGGGAGCTGTTTTTT
TRBJ2-7 | TRBV6-2/TRBV6-3 | . | . | CASSREGRDKMWEQYF | TGTGCCAGCAGCCGAGAGGGACGGGACAAAATGTGGGAGCAGTACTTC
TRBJ2-3 | TRBV2 | TRBD1 | . | CASTARTGGDTDTQYF | TGTGCCAGCACCGCAAGGACAGGGGGGGACACAGATACGCAGTATTTT
TRBJ2-2 | TRBV6-5 | TRBD1 | . | CASRGQVHTGELFF | TGTGCCAGCCGGGGACAGGTACACACCGGGGAGCTGTTTTTT
TRBJ2-2 | TRBV5-4 | TRBD2 | once | CASSSGLAANTGELFF | TGTGCCAGCAGTTCCGGACTAGCGGCGAACACCGGGGAGCTGTTTTTT
TRBJ2-1 | TRBV3-1/TRBV3-2 | TRBD2 | once | CASSMSGGPYNEQFF | TGTGCCAGCAGCATGAGCGGGGGGCCTTACAATGAGCAGTTCTTC
TRBJ2-7 | TRBV10-3 | TRBD2 | . | CATLLAGANEQYF | TGTGCCACTTTACTAGCGGGAGCAAACGAGCAGTACTTC
TRBJ1-2 | TRBV29-1 | TRBD1 | . | CSVRDRDYGYTF | TGCAGCGTCCGGGACAGAGACTATGGCTACACCTTC
TRBJ2-3 | TRBV28 | TRBD1 | . | CASSSGTDTTQYF | TGTGCCAGCAGTTCCGGGACAGACACCACGCAGTATTTT
TRBJ2-1 | TRBV7-9 | TRBD1 | . | CASSLVGTGVDEQFF | TGTGCCAGCAGCTTAGTAGGGACAGGGGTCGATGAGCAGTTCTTC
TRBJ2-7 | TRBV7-8 | . | . | CASSLEAGSYEQYF | TGTGCCAGCAGCTTAGAGGCAGGGTCCTACGAGCAGTACTTC
TRBJ1-3 | TRBV28 | TRBD1 | . | CASSLQTGGNTIYF | TGTGCCAGCAGTTTGCAGACAGGGGGAAACACCATATATTTT
TRBJ2-5 | TRBV7-9 | . | . | CASSPGPRETQYF | TGTGCCAGCAGCCCGGGTCCGCGAGAGACCCAGTACTTC
TRBJ1-5 | TRBV28 | . | few | CASREPTGPQHF | TGTGCCAGCAGAGAGCCGACAGGGCCCCAGCATTTT
TRBJ2-7 | TRBV5-5 | . | . | CASRIGTSNFYEQYF | TGTGCCAGCAGGATCGGGACATCCAATTTCTACGAGCAGTACTTC
TRBJ1-1 | TRBV2 | TRBD1 | . | CASSPKGTGNTEAFF | TGTGCCAGCAGTCCCAAGGGGACAGGCAACACTGAAGCTTTCTTT